The rows below give T cell receptor beta chains drawn from one sample of a study of glioma-infiltrating T cells after dendritic cell vaccination. Sequencing used immunoSEQ multiplex PCR; TCRdb keeps in-frame clones, though not all of them. Among under 100,000 clones listed, over 60% were seen once. This specimen was blood, taken before dendritic cell vaccination. These receptors were obtained from a human donor with glioblastoma. Both conserved end residues are part of each CDR3. A D gene is named only where the DNA matches it firmly. Rows give clone size only sometimes, using once, few, many, or a class for an expanded clone.

TRBJ1-5 | - | few | TRBV5-1 | TGCGCCAGCAGCTTGACAGTCAATCAGCCCCAGCATTTT | CASSLTVNQPQHF
TRBJ1-1 | TRBD1 | - | TRBV10-2 | TGCGCCAGCAGTGACCGGCAGGGGGTCATGAGGACTGAAGCTTTCTTT | CASSDRQGVMRTEAFF
TRBJ1-2 | TRBD1 | - | TRBV7-9 | TGTGCCAGCAGCGTAGTACAGGGGGCGCCGGGCGGCTACACCTTC | CASSVVQGAPGGYTF
TRBJ2-1 | TRBD2 | - | TRBV9 | TGTGCCAGCAGCGTAACAGCGGGGGCCAACAATGAGCAGTTCTTC | CASSVTAGANNEQFF
TRBJ2-3 | - | - | TRBV2 | TGTGCCAGCAGTGAATTCGTGCAGGGCACTGATACGCAGTATTTT | CASSEFVQGTDTQYF
TRBJ1-2 | - | - | TRBV2 | TGTGCCAGCAGTGGTAAGGGGCTTACCTATGGCTACACCTTC | CASSGKGLTYGYTF
TRBJ1-2 | - | - | TRBV21-1 | TGTGCCAGCAGCATATGTCAGGGTCAGTCCTTTTACACCTTC | CASSICQGQSFYTF
TRBJ2-7 | - | - | TRBV28 | TGTGCCAGTGATTCGGAGGGGGCGGGAGAGCAGTACTTC | CASDSEGAGEQYF
TRBJ1-2 | TRBD1 | - | TRBV9 | TGTGCCAGCAGCGCGGGACAGAATAACTATGGCTACACCTTC | CASSAGQNNYGYTF
TRBJ2-1 | - | once | TRBV6-6 | TGTGCCAGCATGCCAGGCTGGGATGAGCAGTTCTTC | CASMPGWDEQFF
TRBJ1-2 | TRBD1 | - | TRBV30 | TGTGCCTGGAGTGTTGCAGGACAGGGAGGCTACACCTTC | CAWSVAGQGGYTF
TRBJ2-7 | TRBD2 | once | TRBV28 | TGTGCCAGCAGTCAAGCGGGAGTACGGTCCTACGAGCAGTACTTC | CASSQAGVRSYEQYF
TRBJ2-6 | - | - | TRBV5-6 | TGTGCCAGCAGCTTGGGAGGATCCGGGGCCAACGTCCTGACTTTC | CASSLGGSGANVLTF
TRBJ1-3 | - | - | TRBV5-1 | TGCGCCAGCAGCACGGCAGGGTCTGGAAACACCATATATTTT | CASSTAGSGNTIYF
TRBJ2-7 | TRBD1 | - | TRBV18 | TGTGCCAGCTCACGAGGGACAGGAGCCCCCTACGAGCAGTACTTC | CASSRGTGAPYEQYF
TRBJ1-5 | - | - | TRBV30 | TGTGCCTGGAGTGGGCGGGGGGGACAGCCCCAGCATTTT | CAWSGRGGQPQHF
TRBJ2-1 | - | few | TRBV5-1 | TGCGCCAGCGGGTTAGGAGACGGAAGTCCTGAGCAGTTCTTC | CASGLGDGSPEQFF
TRBJ2-1 | - | - | TRBV6-5 | TGTGCCAGCAGTACGGACAAGAGCTCCTACAATGAGCAGTTCTTC | CASSTDKSSYNEQFF
TRBJ2-6 | - | - | TRBV6-1 | TGTGCCAGCAGTGAAATGTCACAGTCTGGGGCCAACGTCCTGACTTTC | CASSEMSQSGANVLTF
TRBJ1-1 | TRBD1 | - | TRBV7-6 | TGTGCCAGCAGACCACTAGACAGGGGCACTGAAGCTTTCTTT | CASRPLDRGTEAFF
TRBJ2-1 | - | - | TRBV27 | TGTGCCAGCAGTTATACGGGGTTGGGTGAGCAGTTCTTC | CASSYTGLGEQFF
TRBJ1-3 | - | - | TRBV10-2 | TGCGCCAGCAGCGGGGGGCGATCCCCTGGAAACACCATATATTTT | CASSGGRSPGNTIYF
TRBJ1-4 | - | - | TRBV6-5 | TGTGCCAGCACCCTTCGGGGGGGCCGGAATGAAAAACTGTTTTTT | CASTLRGGRNEKLFF
TRBJ2-1 | TRBD1 | - | TRBV7-2 | TGTGCCAGCAGCCCTCCGGGACAGGGTAACAATGAGCAGTTCTTC | CASSPPGQGNNEQFF
TRBJ2-1 | - | - | TRBV7-2 | TGTGCCAGCAGCCCCCTCGGACTACCACCCAACAATGAGCAGTTCTTC | CASSPLGLPPNNEQFF
TRBJ2-1 | TRBD1 | - | TRBV27 | TGTGCCAGCAGTTTGGGGGACAGGTGGAATGAGCAGTTCTTC | CASSLGDRWNEQFF
TRBJ1-2 | TRBD1 | - | TRBV19 | TGTGCCAGTACCCTCGGACAGGTTAACTATGGCTACACCTTC | CASTLGQVNYGYTF
TRBJ2-3 | - | - | TRBV30 | TGTGCCTGGAGTCAATATAATAGGCGGGGTGGGAACACAGATACGCAGTATTTT | CAWSQYNRRGGNTDTQYF
TRBJ2-2 | - | - | TRBV28 | TGTGCCAGCAGTTCGGGGAACACCGGGGAGCTGTTTTTT | CASSSGNTGELFF
TRBJ2-5 | TRBD1 | - | TRBV2 | TGTGCCAGCATTTCGACAGGGCAAGAGACCCAGTACTTC | CASISTGQETQYF
TRBJ1-1 | - | - | TRBV4-2 | TGTGCCAGCAGCCGGGCGAGTGAGCATGCGAACACTGAAGCTTTCTTT | CASSRASEHANTEAFF
TRBJ1-2 | TRBD1 | - | TRBV11-1 | TGTGCCAGCAGCTCCGGACAGGGCGGCTACACCTTC | CASSSGQGGYTF
TRBJ2-5 | TRBD2 | - | TRBV2 | TGTGCCAGCAGTGCGCCTAGCGGGGGGCCGGCGGAGACCCAGTACTTC | CASSAPSGGPAETQYF
TRBJ2-5 | - | few | TRBV5-1 | TGCGCCAGCAGCTTGGATCAGGGCGGAGAGACCCAGTACTTC | CASSLDQGGETQYF
TRBJ2-5 | TRBD1 | - | TRBV2 | TGTGCCGGATCGACAGGGGTTGTGACCCAGTACTTC | CAGSTGVVTQYF
TRBJ2-2 | - | - | TRBV5-1 | TGCGCCAGCAGCTTGGCTCTAAACACCGGGGAGCTGTTTTTT | CASSLALNTGELFF
TRBJ2-7 | - | - | TRBV6-1 | TGTGCCAGCAGGGAGGGCGGTGGACAGGCTTACGAGCAGTACTTC | CASREGGGQAYEQYF
TRBJ1-2 | TRBD1 | - | TRBV5-4 | TGTGCCAGCAGTTCAAGGACAGGGAATGGCTACACCTTC | CASSSRTGNGYTF
TRBJ1-1 | - | - | TRBV15 | TGTGCCACCAGCAGAACAGGAAGAGCAGACACTGAAGCTTTCTTT | CATSRTGRADTEAFF
TRBJ1-6 | TRBD1 | - | TRBV7-3 | TGTGCCAGCGGTTCGGACAGGAATTCACCCCTCCACTTT | CASGSDRNSPLHF